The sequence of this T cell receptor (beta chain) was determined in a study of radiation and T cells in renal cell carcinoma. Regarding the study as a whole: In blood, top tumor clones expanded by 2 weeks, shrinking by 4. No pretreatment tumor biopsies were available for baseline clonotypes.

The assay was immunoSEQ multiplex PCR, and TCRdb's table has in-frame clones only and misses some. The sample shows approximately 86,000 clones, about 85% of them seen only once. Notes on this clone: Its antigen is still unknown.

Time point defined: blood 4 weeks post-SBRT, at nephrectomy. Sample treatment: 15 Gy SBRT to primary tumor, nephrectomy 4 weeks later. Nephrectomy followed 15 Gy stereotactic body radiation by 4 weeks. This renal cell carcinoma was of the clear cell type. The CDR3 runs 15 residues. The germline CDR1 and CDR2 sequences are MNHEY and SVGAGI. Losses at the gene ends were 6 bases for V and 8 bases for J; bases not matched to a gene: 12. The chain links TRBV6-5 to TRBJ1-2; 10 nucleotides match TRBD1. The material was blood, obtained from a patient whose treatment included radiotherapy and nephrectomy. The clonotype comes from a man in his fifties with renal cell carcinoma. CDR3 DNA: TGTGCCAGCAGGGGGGACAGGGGCGGCGGAAGAGGCTACACCTTC. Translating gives CASRGDRGGGRGYTF.